A selection of T cell receptor beta chains follows, all from one sample in a study of CD8 T cells in ankylosing spondylitis. TCRdb re-called the 5' RACE reads with MiXCR, one entry per CDR3 protein. The sample gives about 240,000 distinct CDR3 sequences, around 9.1% of which show up once; 6.8% is in the top ten. Specimen: blood, either unsorted or a sorted T cell fraction (not recorded which). The receptors here all came from a male donor with ankylosing spondylitis or in good health (not recorded which). CDR3s include the opening cysteine and the closing phenylalanine or tryptophan. D genes are given only for firm matches. For some rows the clone size is stated as once, few or many, or as a class when expanded; others skip it.

D gene,V gene,clone size,J gene,CDR3 DNA,CDR3 protein
NA,TRBV4-3,few,TRBJ2-1,TGCGCCAGCAGCCAAGAACGGGGGTACACCTACAATGAGCAGTTCTTC,CASSQERGYTYNEQFF
NA,TRBV12-3/TRBV12-4,many,TRBJ1-5,TGTGCCAGCAGTTCCCCGGGGACCGACAGAAACTTAAGTTTT,CASSSPGTDRNLSF
TRBD1,TRBV5-1,many,TRBJ1-1,TGCGCCAGCAGCTTGGGACAGGGGGCTTTCACTGAAGCTTTCTTT,CASSLGQGAFTEAFF
NA,TRBV6-2/TRBV6-3,many,TRBJ2-5,TGTGCCAGCTCGAGATGGGAGTACCAAGAGACCCAGTACTTC,CASSRWEYQETQYF
NA,TRBV5-1,many,TRBJ1-1,TGCGCCAGCAGCCCAGCGCGTCGGGACACTGAAGCTTTCTTT,CASSPARRDTEAFF
NA,TRBV6-6,few,TRBJ1-4,TGTGCCAGCAGTAACAGGGAGAATGAAAAACTGTTTTTT,CASSNRENEKLFF
TRBD1,TRBV7-6,many,TRBJ2-3,TGTGCCAGCAGCTCCGGGACAGGGGCTCCCACAGATACGCAGTATTTT,CASSSGTGAPTDTQYF
NA,TRBV27,NA,TRBJ2-3,TGTGCTAGCAGTTTAGCGACCCCCACCCGCGCAGATACGCAGTATTTT,CASSLATPTRADTQYF
NA,TRBV2,many,TRBJ1-5,TGTGCCAGCAGTGAGGGCCGGGGTAATCAGCCCCAGCATTTT,CASSEGRGNQPQHF
NA,TRBV5-6,few,TRBJ1-1,TGTGCCAGCAGCTTGGCCGGGGTGGATACTGAAGCTTTCTTT,CASSLAGVDTEAFF
TRBD1,TRBV5-6,NA,TRBJ2-7,TGTGCCAGCAGCTGGGGAGATGGGACAGGGCTGGACGAGCAGTACTTC,CASSWGDGTGLDEQYF
TRBD1,TRBV20-1,many,TRBJ2-3,TGCAGTGCTAGTGTCTTGGGACAGGGGGTCGCAGATACGCAGTATTTT,CSASVLGQGVADTQYF
TRBD2,TRBV5-1,many,TRBJ2-1,TGCGCCAGCAGCTTGGAGTTAGCGGGGGTTAATGAGCAGTTCTTC,CASSLELAGVNEQFF
TRBD2,TRBV12-3/TRBV12-4,many,TRBJ2-1,TGTGCCAGCAGCCCGGGACTAGCGGGAGGGAATGAGCAGTTCTTC,CASSPGLAGGNEQFF
NA,TRBV2,many,TRBJ1-3,TGTGCCAGCACTCCGGGACGGAGGGTAAACACCATATATTTT,CASTPGRRVNTIYF
NA,TRBV27,many,TRBJ2-3,TGTGCCAGCAGTTTAACGTACGGGGCCCCGCAGTATTTT,CASSLTYGAPQYF
TRBD1,TRBV20-1,many,TRBJ1-1,TGCAGTGCTAGACAGGGGGCGAGGGGTGGCACTGAAGCTTTCTTT,CSARQGARGGTEAFF
TRBD2,TRBV20-1,NA,TRBJ2-7,TGCAGTGCTAGAGCCCCTAGCGGGAGGGCCTACGAGCAGTACTTC,CSARAPSGRAYEQYF
NA,TRBV27,few,TRBJ2-5,TGTGCCAGCAAGCACGGAGAGACCCAGTACTTC,CASKHGETQYF
NA,TRBV5-1,NA,TRBJ2-5,TGCGCCAGCAGCTTGGCCGTGGGGGGGCCGGAGACCCAGTACTTC,CASSLAVGGPETQYF
TRBD1,TRBV12-3/TRBV12-4,many,TRBJ1-3,TGTGCCAGCAGTCTCCGGACAGGGGTCCGTGGAAACACCATATATTTT,CASSLRTGVRGNTIYF
TRBD2,TRBV20-1,many,TRBJ2-5,TGCAGTGCTAGCCCCATACTAGCGGGACAAGAGACCCAGTACTTC,CSASPILAGQETQYF
NA,TRBV20-1,many,TRBJ1-2,TGCAGTGCTTACGCAGGCAGGGGAGGCTATGGCTACACCTTC,CSAYAGRGGYGYTF
NA,TRBV7-2,few,TRBJ2-7,TGTGCCAGCAGCCCCCAGGGGCAGGGGAACGAGCAGTACTTC,CASSPQGQGNEQYF
NA,TRBV20-1,NA,TRBJ1-5,TGCAGTGCTAGCAGAGGGCGGGAGCAGCCCCAGCATTTT,CSASRGREQPQHF
NA,TRBV29-1,NA,TRBJ1-1,TGCAGCGTTCCCTTCTCGGGCACTGTAGCTTTCTTT,CSVPFSGTVAFF
NA,TRBV20-1,many,TRBJ1-5,TGCAGTGCTAGGACCACAGGGAATCAGCCCCAGCATTTT,CSARTTGNQPQHF
NA,TRBV3-1,many,TRBJ1-6,TGTGCCAGCAGCCCCCGGGACTATAATTCACCCCTCCACTTT,CASSPRDYNSPLHF
NA,TRBV20-1,few,TRBJ2-4,TGCAGTGCTAGCCCGCCCCCTGATGCCCGGGGCATTCAGTACTTC,CSASPPPDARGIQYF
NA,TRBV12-3/TRBV12-4,many,TRBJ2-3,TGTGCCAGCAGAGACGGGGGACGAGATACGCAGTATTTT,CASRDGGRDTQYF
NA,TRBV7-9,many,TRBJ2-1,TGTGCCAGCACCCCTCTCAATGAGCAGTTCTTC,CASTPLNEQFF
NA,TRBV5-1,few,TRBJ1-1,TGCGCCAGCAAGGACGGACGGAACACTGAAGCTTTCTTT,CASKDGRNTEAFF